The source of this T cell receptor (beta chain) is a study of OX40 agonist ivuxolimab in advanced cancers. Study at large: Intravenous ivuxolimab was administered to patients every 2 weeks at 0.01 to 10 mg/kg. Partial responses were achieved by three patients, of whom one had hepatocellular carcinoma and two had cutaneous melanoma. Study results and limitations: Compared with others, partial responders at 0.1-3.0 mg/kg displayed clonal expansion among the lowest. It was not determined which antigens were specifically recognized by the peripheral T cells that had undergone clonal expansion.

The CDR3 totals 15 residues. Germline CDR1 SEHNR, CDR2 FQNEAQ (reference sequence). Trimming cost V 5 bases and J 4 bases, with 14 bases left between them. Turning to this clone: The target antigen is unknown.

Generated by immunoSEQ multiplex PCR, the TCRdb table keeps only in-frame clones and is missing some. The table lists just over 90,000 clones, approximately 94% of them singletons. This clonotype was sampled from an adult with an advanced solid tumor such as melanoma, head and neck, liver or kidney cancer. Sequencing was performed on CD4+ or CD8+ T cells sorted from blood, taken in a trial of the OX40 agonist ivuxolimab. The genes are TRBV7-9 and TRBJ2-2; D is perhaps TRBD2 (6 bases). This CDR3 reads CASSRGAGTTGELFF. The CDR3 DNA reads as TGTGCCAGCAGCCGCGGGGCGGGGACCACCGGGGAGCTGTTTTTT.